The text below deals with one T cell receptor (beta chain). Its antigen is undetermined. The V and J ends lost 4 bases and 0 bases respectively, with 13 bases between them. Per the germline V gene, CDR1 is SGHTA and CDR2 is FQGNSA. This CDR3 is built from 15 residues. The data were obtained in a study of T cells after yellow fever vaccination. Notes on the study in general: Researchers cautioned that FACS-sorted repertoires could harbor abundant clonotypes contaminating from the bulk population. A small proportion of clonotypes was detected in both the CD4 and CD8 compartments. It was the secondary response that reached its peak faster, day 5 versus 15, but it was weaker.

A 5'RACE template-switching step, the method used to make TCR cDNA, added a universal primer site and UMIs. TCRdb re-called the 5' RACE reads with MiXCR, one entry per CDR3 protein. The sample lists hundreds of thousands of distinct CDR3 sequences; roughly an eighth were seen once. The source is a man younger than 40 who received the YFV17D yellow fever vaccine. The chain joins TRBV7-2 to TRBJ2-7; maybe TRBD2 (6 bases). Source: PBMCs, taken on the day of the yellow fever booster vaccination. The CDR3 DNA follows: TGTGCCAGCAGCTCAGTCGGGGGTTCCTCCTACGAGCAGTACTTC. It translates to CASSSVGGSSYEQYF.